What follows is one T cell receptor beta chain and its context. 60 Vbeta and 13 Jbeta primers were used in PCR. Repertoires were generated with immunoSEQ multiplex PCR, while TCRdb's copy carries only in-frame clones and drops some. The table includes about 73,000 clones, less than 80% detected once. The data stem from a study of cytomegalovirus exposure and HLA in healthy donors. The clonotype originates from a woman aged 45 to 65 in good health and CMV-seropositive. The sequencing input was PBMCs.

The CDR3 DNA reads as TGTGCCAGCAGCTTACGTTCCGGACTAGGAGCCTACGAGCAGTACTTC. Protein sequence: CASSLRSGLGAYEQYF. This rearrangement joins TRBV7-6 to TRBJ2-7; TRBD2 aligns across 7 bases. The CDR3 has 16 residues. V was clipped by 2 bases and J by 2 bases; unmatched bases: 9. The germline gives CDR1 SGHVS, CDR2 FNYEAQ.